A few counts support the clone carrying this T cell receptor beta chain. The target antigen is unknown. These data are taken from a study of OX40 agonist ivuxolimab in advanced cancers. Here immunoSEQ multiplex PCR was the method, and the copy in TCRdb shows in-frame clones only, minus some. Among around 90,000 clones, roughly 92% were seen once, and the ten largest hold around 1.1%. Overall study results and limits: Among expanded peripheral T cells, antigen specificity went undetermined. It was also the case that some nonresponders had low normalized T-cell clonal expansion.

This CDR3 is built from 12 residues. Germline V lookup: CDR1 GTSNPN, CDR2 SVGIG (reference sequence). Between the trimmed V and J ends, which lost 0 bases and 5 bases, there was a span of 4 bases. Sequencing was performed on CD4+ or CD8+ T cells sorted from blood, taken in a trial of the OX40 agonist ivuxolimab. The clonotype originates from an adult with an advanced solid tumor such as melanoma, head and neck, liver or kidney cancer. This sequence joins TRBV30 and TRBJ2-2; D gene unclear. The CDR3: CAWSVRTGELFF. The CDR3 DNA follows: TGTGCCTGGAGTGTAAGGACCGGGGAGCTGTTTTTT. Full variable domain (missing parts from reference TRBV30 and TRBJ2-2): SQTIHQWPATLVQPVGSPLSLECTVEGTSNPNLYWYRQAAGRGLQLLFYSVGIGQISSEVPQNLSASRPQDRQFILSSKKLLLSDSGFYLCAWSVRTGELFFGEGSRLTVL.